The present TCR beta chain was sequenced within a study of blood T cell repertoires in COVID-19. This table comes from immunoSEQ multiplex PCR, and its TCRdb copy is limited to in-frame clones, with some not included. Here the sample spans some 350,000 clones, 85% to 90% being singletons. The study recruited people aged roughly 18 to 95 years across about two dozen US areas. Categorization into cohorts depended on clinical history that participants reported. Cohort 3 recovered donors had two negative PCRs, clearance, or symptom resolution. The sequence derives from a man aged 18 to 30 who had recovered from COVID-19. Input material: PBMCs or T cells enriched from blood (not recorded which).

The CDR3 sequence is CASSAAGGNYGYTF. In DNA form, the CDR3 reads TGTGCCAGCAGTGCCGCGGGGGGAAACTATGGCTACACCTTC. The chain recombines TRBV7-9 with TRBJ1-2, with D possibly matching TRBD1 (5 bases). Trimming pared 6 bases from V and 2 bases from J, leaving 13 bases between. Germline lookup yields CDR1 SEHNR and CDR2 FQNEAQ (reference sequence). This CDR3 is 14 amino acids long. Drawing the rest from reference TRBV7-9 and TRBJ1-2, the complete variable domain is DTGVSQNPRHKITKRGQNVTFRCDPISEHNRLYWYRQTLGQGPEFLTYFQNEAQLEKSRLLSDRFSAERPKGSFSTLEIQRTEQGDSAMYLCASSAAGGNYGYTFGSGTRLTVV.